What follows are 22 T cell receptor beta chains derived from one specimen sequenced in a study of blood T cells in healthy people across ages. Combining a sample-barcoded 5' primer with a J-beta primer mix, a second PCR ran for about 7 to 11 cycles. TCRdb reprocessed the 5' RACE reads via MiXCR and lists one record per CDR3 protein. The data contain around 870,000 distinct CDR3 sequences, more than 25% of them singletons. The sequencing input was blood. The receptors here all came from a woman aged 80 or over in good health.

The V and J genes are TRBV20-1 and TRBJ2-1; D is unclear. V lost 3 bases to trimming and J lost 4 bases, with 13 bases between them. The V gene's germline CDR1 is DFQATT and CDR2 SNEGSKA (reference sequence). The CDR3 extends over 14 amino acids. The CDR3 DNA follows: TGCAGTGCTAGTCCGTCTTCCCCGTACAATGAGCAGTTCTTC. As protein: CSASPSSPYNEQFF.

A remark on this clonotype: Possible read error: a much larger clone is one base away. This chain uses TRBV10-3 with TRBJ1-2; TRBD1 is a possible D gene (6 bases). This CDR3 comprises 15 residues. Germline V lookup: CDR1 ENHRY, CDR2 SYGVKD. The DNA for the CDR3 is TGTGCCATCACTCCGGGACATATCCTTGACGATGGCCACACCTTC. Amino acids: CAITPGHILDDGHTF.

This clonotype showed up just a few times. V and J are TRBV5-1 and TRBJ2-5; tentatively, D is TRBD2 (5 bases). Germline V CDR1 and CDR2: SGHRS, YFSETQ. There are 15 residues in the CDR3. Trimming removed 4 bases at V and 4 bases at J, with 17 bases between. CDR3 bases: TGCGCCAGCAGCCTAAGCTCGGACTCCTCAGAGACCCAGTACTTC. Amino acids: CASSLSSDSSETQYF.

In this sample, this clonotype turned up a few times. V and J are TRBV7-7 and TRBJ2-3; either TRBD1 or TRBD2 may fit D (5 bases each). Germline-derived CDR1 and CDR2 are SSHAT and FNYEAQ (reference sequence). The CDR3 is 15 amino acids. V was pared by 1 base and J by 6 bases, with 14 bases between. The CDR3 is CASSLGSGGGDTQYF. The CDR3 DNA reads TGTGCCAGCAGCTTAGGGAGTGGGGGTGGGGATACGCAGTATTTT.

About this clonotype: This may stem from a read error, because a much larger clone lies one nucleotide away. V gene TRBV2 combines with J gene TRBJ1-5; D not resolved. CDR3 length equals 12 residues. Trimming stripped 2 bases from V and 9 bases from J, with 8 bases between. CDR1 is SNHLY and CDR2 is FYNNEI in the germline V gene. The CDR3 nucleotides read TGTGCCAGCAGTGAACGGGTTCGGCCCCAGCATTTT. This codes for CASSERVRPQHF.

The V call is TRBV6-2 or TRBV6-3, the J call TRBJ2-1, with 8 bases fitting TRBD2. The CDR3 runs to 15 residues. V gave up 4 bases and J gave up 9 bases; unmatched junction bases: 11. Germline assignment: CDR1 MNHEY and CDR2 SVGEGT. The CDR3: CASSLEGLELGEQFF. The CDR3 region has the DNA TGTGCCAGCAGTTTAGAGGGACTAGAGTTAGGTGAGCAGTTCTTC.

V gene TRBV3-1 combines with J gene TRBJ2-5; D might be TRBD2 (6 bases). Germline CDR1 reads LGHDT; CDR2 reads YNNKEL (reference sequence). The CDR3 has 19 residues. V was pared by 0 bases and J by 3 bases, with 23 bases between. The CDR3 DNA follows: TGTGCCAGCAGCCAAGATCATGTAGTCATGGGAGGAAAAGAAGAGACCCAGTACTTC. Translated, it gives CASSQDHVVMGGKEETQYF.

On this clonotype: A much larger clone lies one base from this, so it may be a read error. CDR3 sequence (DNA): TGTGCCAGCAGTAGGGACAGGCGGCGCGGCTTGTCTGGGGCCAACGTCCTGACTTTC. This sequence encodes CASSRDRRRGLSGANVLTF. V usage is TRBV2 and J usage is TRBJ2-6; 8 nucleotides match TRBD1. Trimming removed 5 bases from V and 1 base from J; junction bases left unmatched: 13. Germline V gene data show CDR1 as SNHLY and CDR2 as FYNNEI. There are 19 residues in the CDR3.

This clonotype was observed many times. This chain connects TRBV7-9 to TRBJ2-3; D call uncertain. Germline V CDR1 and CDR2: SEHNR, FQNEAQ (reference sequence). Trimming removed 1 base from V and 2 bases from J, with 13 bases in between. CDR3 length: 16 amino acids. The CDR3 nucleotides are TGTGCCAGCAGCTTAGGAAATAGAGGTAACACAGATACGCAGTATTTT. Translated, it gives CASSLGNRGNTDTQYF.

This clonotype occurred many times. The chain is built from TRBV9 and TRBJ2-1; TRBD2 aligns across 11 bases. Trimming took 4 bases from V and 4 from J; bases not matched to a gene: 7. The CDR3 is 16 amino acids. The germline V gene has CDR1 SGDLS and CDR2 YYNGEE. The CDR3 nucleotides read TGTGCCAGCAGCACCTTAGCGGGGGGGCCGTACAATGAGCAGTTCTTC. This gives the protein CASSTLAGGPYNEQFF. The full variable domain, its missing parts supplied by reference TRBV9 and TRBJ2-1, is DSGVTQTPKHLITATGQRVTLRCSPRSGDLSVYWYQQSLDQGLQFLIQYYNGEERAKGNILERFSAQQFPDLHSELNLSSLELGDSALYFCASSTLAGGPYNEQFFGPGTRLTVL.

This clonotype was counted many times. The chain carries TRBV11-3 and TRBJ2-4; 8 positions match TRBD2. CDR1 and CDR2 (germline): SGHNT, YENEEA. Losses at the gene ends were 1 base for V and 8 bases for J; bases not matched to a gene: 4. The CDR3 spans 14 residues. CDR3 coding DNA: TGTGCCAGCAGCTTAGCGACAGCGGGGGACATTCAGTACTTC. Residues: CASSLATAGDIQYF.

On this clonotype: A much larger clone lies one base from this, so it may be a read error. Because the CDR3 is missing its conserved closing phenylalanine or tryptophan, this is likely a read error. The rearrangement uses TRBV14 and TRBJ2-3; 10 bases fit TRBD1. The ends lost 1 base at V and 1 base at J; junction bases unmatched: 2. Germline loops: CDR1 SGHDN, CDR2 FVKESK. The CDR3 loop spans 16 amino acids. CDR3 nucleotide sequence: TGTGCCAGCAGCCAAGCGGGGACAGGGGGCACAGATACGCAGTATTAT. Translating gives CASSQAGTGGTDTQYY.

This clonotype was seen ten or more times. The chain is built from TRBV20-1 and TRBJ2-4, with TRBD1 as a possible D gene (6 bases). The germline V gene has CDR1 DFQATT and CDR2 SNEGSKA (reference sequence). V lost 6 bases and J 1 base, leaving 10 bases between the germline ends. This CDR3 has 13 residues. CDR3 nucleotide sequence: TGCAGTGCCCCCCAGGGGGCCAAAAACATTCAGTACTTC. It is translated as CSAPQGAKNIQYF.

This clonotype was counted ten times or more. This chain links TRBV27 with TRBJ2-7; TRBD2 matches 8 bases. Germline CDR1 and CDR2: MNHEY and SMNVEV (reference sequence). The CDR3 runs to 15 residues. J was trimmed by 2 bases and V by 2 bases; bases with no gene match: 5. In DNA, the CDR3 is TGTGCCAGCAGTTTACGGCGGGGGGCACCCTACGAGCAGTACTTC. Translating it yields CASSLRRGAPYEQYF.

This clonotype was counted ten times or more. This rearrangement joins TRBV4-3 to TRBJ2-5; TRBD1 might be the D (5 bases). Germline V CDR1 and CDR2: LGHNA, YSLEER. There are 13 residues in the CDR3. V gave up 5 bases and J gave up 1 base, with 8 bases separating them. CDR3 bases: TGCGCCAGCAGCAGACAGATCCAAGAGACCCAGTACTTC. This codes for CASSRQIQETQYF.

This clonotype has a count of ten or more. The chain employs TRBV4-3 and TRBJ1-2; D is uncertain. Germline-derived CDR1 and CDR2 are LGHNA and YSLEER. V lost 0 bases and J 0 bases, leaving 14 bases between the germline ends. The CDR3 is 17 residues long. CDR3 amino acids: CASSQEAAGLSNYGYTF. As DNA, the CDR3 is TGCGCCAGCAGCCAAGAGGCGGCCGGTCTCTCTAACTATGGCTACACCTTC.

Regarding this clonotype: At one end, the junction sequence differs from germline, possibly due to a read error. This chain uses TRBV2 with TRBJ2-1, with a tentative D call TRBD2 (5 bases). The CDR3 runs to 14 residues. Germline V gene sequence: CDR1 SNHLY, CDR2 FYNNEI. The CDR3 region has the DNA TGTGCCAGCAGGGAAGAACGAGGGTCCAATGAGCAGTTCTTC. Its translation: CASREERGSNEQFF.

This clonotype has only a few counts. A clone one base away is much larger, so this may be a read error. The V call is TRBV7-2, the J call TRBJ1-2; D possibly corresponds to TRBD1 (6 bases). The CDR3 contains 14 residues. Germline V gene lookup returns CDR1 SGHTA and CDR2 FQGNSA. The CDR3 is CASKSGVGVYGCTF. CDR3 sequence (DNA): TGTGCCAGCAAATCAGGGGTTGGAGTCTATGGCTGCACCTTC.

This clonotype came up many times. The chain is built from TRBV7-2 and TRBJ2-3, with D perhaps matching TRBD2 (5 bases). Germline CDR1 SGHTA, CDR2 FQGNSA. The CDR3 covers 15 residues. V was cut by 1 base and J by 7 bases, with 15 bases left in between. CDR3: CASSLVETTQNTQYF. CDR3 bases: TGTGCCAGCAGCTTAGTCGAGACTACACAGAATACGCAGTATTTT. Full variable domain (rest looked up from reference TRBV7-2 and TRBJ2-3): GAGVSQSPSNKVTEKGKDVELRCDPISGHTALYWYRQSLGQGLEFLIYFQGNSAPDKSGLPSDRFSAERTGGSVSTLTIQRTQQEDSAVYLCASSLVETTQNTQYFGPGTRLTVL.

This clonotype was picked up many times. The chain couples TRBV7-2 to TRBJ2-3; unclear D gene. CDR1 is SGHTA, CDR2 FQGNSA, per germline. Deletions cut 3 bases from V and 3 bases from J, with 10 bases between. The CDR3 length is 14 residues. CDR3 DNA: TGTGCCAGCAGCTTCGGGCTTACTACAGATACGCAGTATTTT. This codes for CASSFGLTTDTQYF.

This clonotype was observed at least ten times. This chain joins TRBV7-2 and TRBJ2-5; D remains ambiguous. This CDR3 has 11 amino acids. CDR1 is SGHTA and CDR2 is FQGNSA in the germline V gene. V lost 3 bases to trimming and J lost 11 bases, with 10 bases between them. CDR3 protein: CASSFDQEQYF. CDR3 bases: TGTGCCAGCAGCTTCGACCAGGAGCAGTACTTC.

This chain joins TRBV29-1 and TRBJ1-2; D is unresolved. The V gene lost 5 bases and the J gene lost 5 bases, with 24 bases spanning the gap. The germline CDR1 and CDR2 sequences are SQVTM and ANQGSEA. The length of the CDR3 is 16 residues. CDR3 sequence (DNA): TGCAGCGTTCTCCCGGGCCCAGATTTTTCTTGTTATGGCTACACCTTC. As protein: CSVLPGPDFSCYGYTF. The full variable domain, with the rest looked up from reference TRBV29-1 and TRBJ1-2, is SAVISQKPSRDICQRGTSLTIQCQVDSQVTMMFWYRQQPGQSLTLIATANQGSEATYESGFVIDKFPISRPNLTFSTLTVSNMSPEDSSIYLCSVLPGPDFSCYGYTFGSGTRLTVV.